The 12 T cell receptor beta chains reported below all come from one sample, sequenced in a study of blood T cell repertoires in COVID-19. Clones were read by immunoSEQ multiplex PCR, and TCRdb kept only the in-frame ones, dropping some. This sample carries fewer than 300,000 clones, 88% of them seen once, and the ten largest clones take 1% to 1.5%. Material: PBMCs or T cells enriched from blood (not recorded which). These receptors all come from a woman in her thirties or forties with acute COVID-19.

The chain recombines TRBV4-1 with TRBJ1-5, with 7 bases that match TRBD1. Germline values: CDR1 MGHRA, CDR2 YSYEKL. V lost 2 bases to trimming and J lost 4 bases; unmatched junction nucleotides: 5. The CDR3 runs 15 residues. The CDR3: CASSQWQGGNQPQHF. Here the CDR3 DNA reads TGCGCCAGCAGCCAATGGCAGGGGGGAAATCAGCCCCAGCATTTT.

CDR3 bases: TGTGCCAGCAGTCGCGCGGGGGGCTATGGCTACACCTTC. Residues: CASSRAGGYGYTF. This chain connects TRBV6-2 or TRBV6-3 to TRBJ1-2; perhaps TRBD1 as D (5 bases). CDR3 length equals 13 residues. Trimming stripped 5 bases from V and 4 bases from J, with 11 bases between. Germline assignment: CDR1 MNHEY and CDR2 SVGEGT.

With respect to this clone: At the DNA level, this CDR3 is encoded by other sequences in the same sample as well. This sequence joins TRBV12-3 or TRBV12-4 and TRBJ1-1; the D is unclear. The V gene lost 0 bases and the J gene lost 1 base, with 3 bases spanning the gap. The length of the CDR3 is 13 residues. In DNA, the CDR3 is TGTGCCAGCAGTTTAGCAGCGAACACTGAAGCTTTCTTT. It codes for CASSLAANTEAFF.

V is TRBV10-3 and J is TRBJ1-2; D uncertain. The length of the CDR3 is 16 residues. Trimming took 2 bases from V and 0 from J, leaving 13 bases between them. Germline CDR1 and CDR2: ENHRY and SYGVKD. The CDR3 region has the DNA TGTGCCATCAGTGAGGGGCCGTCCTCCTCTAACTATGGCTACACCTTC. Translating it yields CAISEGPSSSNYGYTF.

The chain is built from TRBV24-1 and TRBJ1-1, with 10 bases aligning to TRBD1. Looked up from germline, CDR1 is KGHDR and CDR2 is SFDVKD. With V trimmed by 4 bases and J by 12 bases, 4 bases remained unmatched. This CDR3 is built from 12 residues. In DNA, the CDR3 is TGTGCCACCAGTGACCGGGACAGGGGATCTTTCTTT. Translated: CATSDRDRGSFF.

The gene calls are TRBV19 and TRBJ1-1, with D possibly TRBD1 on 5 matching bases. Trimming removed 5 bases at V and 0 bases at J, with 10 bases between. CDR1 and CDR2 from the germline V gene are LNHDA and SQIVND (reference sequence). The CDR3 sequence is 14 residues long. CDR3 sequence (DNA): TGTGCCAGTAGTGCACAGGTTGTGAACACTGAAGCTTTCTTT. It translates to CASSAQVVNTEAFF.

The genes are TRBV5-1 and TRBJ2-7, with 7 bases identical to TRBD1. Germline V lookup: CDR1 SGHRS, CDR2 YFSETQ. The CDR3 has 16 residues. The ends lost 2 bases at V and 3 bases at J; junction bases unmatched: 11. The CDR3 region has the DNA TGCGCCAGCAGCTTTAGTGGTGAGACAGGGTACTACGAGCAGTACTTC. It translates to CASSFSGETGYYEQYF.

This chain connects TRBV5-4 to TRBJ2-5, with TRBD1 as a possible D gene (6 bases). Germline CDR1 SGHNT, CDR2 YYREEE (reference sequence). CDR3 length: 15 residues. The V gene lost 5 bases and the J gene lost 0 bases, with 14 bases spanning the gap. The CDR3 region is CASSYRDTNQETQYF. CDR3 nucleotides: TGTGCCAGCAGTTACCGGGACACTAACCAAGAGACCCAGTACTTC. The entire variable domain, with the rest obtained from reference TRBV5-4 and TRBJ2-5, is as follows: ETGVTQSPTHLIKTRGQQVTLRCSSQSGHNTVSWYQQALGQGPQFIFQYYREEENGRGNFPPRFSGLQFPNYSSELNVNALELDDSALYLCASSYRDTNQETQYFGPGTRLLVL.

This chain connects TRBV19 to TRBJ1-3; D is uncertain. This CDR3 region has 13 residues. Germline V CDR1 and CDR2: LNHDA, SQIVND (reference sequence). The ends were cut back, 9 bases at V and 0 bases at J, with 9 bases in the middle. This chain's CDR3 is CASPSSSGNTIYF. Here the CDR3 DNA reads TGTGCCAGCCCATCCAGCTCTGGAAACACCATATATTTT.

Comment on this clone: Relative to the germline gene, one junction end is altered; a read error may explain this. The chain has TRBV18 and TRBJ1-2, with D unclear. In germline, CDR1 is KGHSH, CDR2 LQKENI. The CDR3 length is 14 residues. CDR3 DNA: TGTGCCAGCACACCGCCCACAGTTATTCATGGCTACACCTTC. Its translation is CASTPPTVIHGYTF. The full variable domain, in which reference TRBV18 and TRBJ1-2 provide the parts outside the CDR3, is NAGVMQNPRHLVRRRGQEARLRCSPMKGHSHVYWYRQLPEEGLKFMVYLQKENIIDESGMPKERFSAEFPKEGPSILRIQQVVRGDSAAYFCASTPPTVIHGYTFGSGTRLTVV.

The chain uses TRBV7-9 and TRBJ2-5; a possible D gene is TRBD1 (6 bases). CDR3 length: 16 amino acids. Trimming shortened V by 7 bases and J by 2 bases, and 20 bases separated the two germline ends. CDR1 and CDR2 from the germline V gene are SEHNR and FQNEAQ (reference sequence). CDR3 loop: CASTSARGIPQETQYF. The CDR3 DNA sequence: TGTGCCAGCACCTCCGCCAGGGGAATCCCACAAGAGACCCAGTACTTC.

The rearrangement uses TRBV7-8 and TRBJ2-4; TRBD1 matches 7 bases. The CDR3 has 13 amino acids. The V segment lost 3 bases and the J segment 7 bases; nucleotides outside the gene matches: 3. Germline V gene sequence: CDR1 SGHVS, CDR2 FQNEAQ. CDR3 nucleotides: TGTGCCAGCAGCTTGTCGACAGGGAACATTCAGTACTTC. The encoded protein is CASSLSTGNIQYF. Complete variable domain (other parts from reference TRBV7-8 and TRBJ2-4): GAGVSQSPRYKVAKRGQDVALRCDPISGHVSLFWYQQALGQGPEFLTYFQNEAQLDKSGLPSDRFFAERPEGSVSTLKIQRTQQEDSAVYLCASSLSTGNIQYFGAGTRLSVL.